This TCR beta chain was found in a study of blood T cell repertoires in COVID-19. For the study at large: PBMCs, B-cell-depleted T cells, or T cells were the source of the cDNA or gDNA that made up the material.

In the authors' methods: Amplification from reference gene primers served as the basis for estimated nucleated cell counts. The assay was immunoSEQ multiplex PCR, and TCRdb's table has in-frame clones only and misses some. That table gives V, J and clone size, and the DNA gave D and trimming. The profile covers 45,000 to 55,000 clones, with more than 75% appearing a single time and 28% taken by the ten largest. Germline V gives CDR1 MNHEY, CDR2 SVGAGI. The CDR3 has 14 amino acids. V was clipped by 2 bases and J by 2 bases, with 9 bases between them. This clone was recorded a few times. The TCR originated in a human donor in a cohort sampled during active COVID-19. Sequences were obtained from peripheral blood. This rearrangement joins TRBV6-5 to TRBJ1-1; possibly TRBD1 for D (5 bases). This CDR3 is CASSYRRGNTEAFF. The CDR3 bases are TGTGCCAGCAGTTACCGTAGGGGAAACACTGAAGCTTTCTTT.